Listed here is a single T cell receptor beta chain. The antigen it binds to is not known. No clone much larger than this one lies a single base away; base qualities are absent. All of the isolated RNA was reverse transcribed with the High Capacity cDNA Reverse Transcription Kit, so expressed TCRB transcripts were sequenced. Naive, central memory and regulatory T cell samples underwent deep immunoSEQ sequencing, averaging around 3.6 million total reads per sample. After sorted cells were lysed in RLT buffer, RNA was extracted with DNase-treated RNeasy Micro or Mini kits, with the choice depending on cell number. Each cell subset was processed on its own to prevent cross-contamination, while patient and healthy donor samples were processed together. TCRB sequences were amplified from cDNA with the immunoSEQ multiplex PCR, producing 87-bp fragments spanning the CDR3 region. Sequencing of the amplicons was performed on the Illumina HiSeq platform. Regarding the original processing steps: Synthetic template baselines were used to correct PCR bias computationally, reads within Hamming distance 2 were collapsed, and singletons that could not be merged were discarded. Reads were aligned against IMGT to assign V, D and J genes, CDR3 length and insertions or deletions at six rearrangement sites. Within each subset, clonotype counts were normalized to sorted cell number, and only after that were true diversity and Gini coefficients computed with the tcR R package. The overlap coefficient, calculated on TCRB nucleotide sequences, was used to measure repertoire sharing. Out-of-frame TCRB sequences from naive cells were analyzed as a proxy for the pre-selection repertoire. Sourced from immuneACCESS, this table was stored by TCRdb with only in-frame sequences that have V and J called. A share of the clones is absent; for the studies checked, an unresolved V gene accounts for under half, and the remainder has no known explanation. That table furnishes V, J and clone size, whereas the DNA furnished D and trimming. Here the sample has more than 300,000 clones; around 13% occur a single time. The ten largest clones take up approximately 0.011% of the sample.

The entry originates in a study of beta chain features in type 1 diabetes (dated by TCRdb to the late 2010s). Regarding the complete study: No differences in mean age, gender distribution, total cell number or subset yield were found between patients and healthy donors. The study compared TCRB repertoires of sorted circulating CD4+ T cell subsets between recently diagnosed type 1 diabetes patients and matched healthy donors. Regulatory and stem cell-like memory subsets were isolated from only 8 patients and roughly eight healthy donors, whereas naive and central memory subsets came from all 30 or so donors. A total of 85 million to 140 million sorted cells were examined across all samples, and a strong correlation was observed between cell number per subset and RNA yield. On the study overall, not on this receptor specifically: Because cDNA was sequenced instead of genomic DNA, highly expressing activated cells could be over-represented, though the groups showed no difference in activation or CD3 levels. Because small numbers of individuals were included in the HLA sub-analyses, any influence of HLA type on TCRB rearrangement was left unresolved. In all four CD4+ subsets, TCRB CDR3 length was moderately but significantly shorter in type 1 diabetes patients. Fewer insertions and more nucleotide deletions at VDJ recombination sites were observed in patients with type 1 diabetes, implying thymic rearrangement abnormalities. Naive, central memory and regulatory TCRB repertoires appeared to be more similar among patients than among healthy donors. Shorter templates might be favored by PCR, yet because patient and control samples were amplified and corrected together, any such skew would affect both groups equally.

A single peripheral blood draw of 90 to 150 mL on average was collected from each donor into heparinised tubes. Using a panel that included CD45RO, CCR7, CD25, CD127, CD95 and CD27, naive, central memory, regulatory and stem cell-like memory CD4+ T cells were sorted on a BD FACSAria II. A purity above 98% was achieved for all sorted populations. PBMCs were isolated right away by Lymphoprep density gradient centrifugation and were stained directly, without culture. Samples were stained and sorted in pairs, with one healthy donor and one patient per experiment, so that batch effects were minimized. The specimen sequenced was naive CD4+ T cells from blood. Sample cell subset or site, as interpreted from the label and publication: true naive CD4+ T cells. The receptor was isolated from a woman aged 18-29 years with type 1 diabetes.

The DNA sequence follows: TGTGCCAGCACCTCTTTACTAGCGGGGGGTTATGAGCAGTTCTTC. Its product reads: CASTSLLAGGYEQFF. The sequence is built from TRBV7-9 and TRBJ2-1; TRBD2 agrees with 12 junctional bases. Including the terminal cysteine and phenylalanine, the CDR3 comprises 15 residues. Of the read, only the CDR3 DNA is kept; its 45 bases are in frame from base 1. According to the germline V gene (reference sequence), CDR1 reads SEHNR and CDR2 reads FQNEAQ. The germline V and J ends show losses of 7 bases and 8 bases respectively, and no gene match explains 9 bases of the junction.